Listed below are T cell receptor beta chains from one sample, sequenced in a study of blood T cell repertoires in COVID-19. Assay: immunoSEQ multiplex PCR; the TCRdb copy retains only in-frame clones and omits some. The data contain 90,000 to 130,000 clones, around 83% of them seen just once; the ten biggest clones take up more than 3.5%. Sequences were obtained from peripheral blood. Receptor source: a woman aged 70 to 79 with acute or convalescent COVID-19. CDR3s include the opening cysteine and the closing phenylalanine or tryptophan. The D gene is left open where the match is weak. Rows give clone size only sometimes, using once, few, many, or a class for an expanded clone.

CDR3 DNA: TGTGCCAGCAGCCCCGGGGGGGACAGGGGGCGTCGGACTGAAGCTTTCTTT
CDR3 protein: CASSPGGDRGRRTEAFF
clone size: once
J gene: TRBJ1-1
V gene: TRBV28
D gene: TRBD1

CDR3 DNA: TGCGCCAGCAGCCAACTCGGACAGCGTGGCTACACCTTC
CDR3 protein: CASSQLGQRGYTF
clone size: -
J gene: TRBJ1-2
V gene: TRBV4-3
D gene: -

CDR3 DNA: TGTGCCAGCAGCTTGGGTAGCGGGAGGGCCCTTGAGCAGTTCTTC
CDR3 protein: CASSLGSGRALEQFF
clone size: -
J gene: TRBJ2-1
V gene: TRBV5-5
D gene: TRBD2

CDR3 DNA: TGTGCCACAATGATAGGAGGGATGAACACTGAAGCTTTCTTT
CDR3 protein: CATMIGGMNTEAFF
clone size: few
J gene: TRBJ1-1
V gene: TRBV18
D gene: -

CDR3 DNA: TGTGCCAGCGACCCGGGACTAGACAACGAGCAGTACTTC
CDR3 protein: CASDPGLDNEQYF
clone size: few
J gene: TRBJ2-7
V gene: TRBV2
D gene: TRBD2

CDR3 DNA: TGTGCCAGCAGCAAAGGAGGCAGGGGAGGGTCCTATAATTCACCCCTCCACTTT
CDR3 protein: CASSKGGRGGSYNSPLHF
clone size: once
J gene: TRBJ1-6
V gene: TRBV21-1
D gene: -

CDR3 DNA: TGTGCCAGCAGTCGGACAGTACAAGAGACCCAGTACTTC
CDR3 protein: CASSRTVQETQYF
clone size: -
J gene: TRBJ2-5
V gene: TRBV7-3
D gene: -

CDR3 DNA: TGTGCCAGCAAAAGCAGGGAATCGGCTGAAGCTTTCTTT
CDR3 protein: CASKSRESAEAFF
clone size: -
J gene: TRBJ1-1
V gene: TRBV6-1
D gene: -

CDR3 DNA: TGTGCCAGCAGCACGGGGGGGTTAGAGACCCAGTACTTC
CDR3 protein: CASSTGGLETQYF
clone size: -
J gene: TRBJ2-5
V gene: TRBV3-1/TRBV3-2
D gene: TRBD2

CDR3 DNA: TGTGCCAGCAGCCGTGGGGTAGCGGCCCCCTACGAGCAGTACTTC
CDR3 protein: CASSRGVAAPYEQYF
clone size: -
J gene: TRBJ2-7
V gene: TRBV5-4
D gene: -

CDR3 DNA: TGTGCCAGCAGCCTTAGCGGGGGGAGCACAGATACGCAGTATTTT
CDR3 protein: CASSLSGGSTDTQYF
clone size: -
J gene: TRBJ2-3
V gene: TRBV14
D gene: TRBD2

CDR3 DNA: TGTGCCAGCAGTTCCCCGTATCGTGTGGCGGGAGGTCCGGGCAATGAGCAGTTCTTC
CDR3 protein: CASSSPYRVAGGPGNEQFF
clone size: -
J gene: TRBJ2-1
V gene: TRBV28
D gene: TRBD2

CDR3 DNA: TGCGCCAGCAGCCATCTAAGGACAGGGCCAGGTGCCAATGAAAAACTGTTTTTT
CDR3 protein: CASSHLRTGPGANEKLFF
clone size: -
J gene: TRBJ1-4
V gene: TRBV4-1
D gene: TRBD1

CDR3 DNA: TGCGCCAGCAGCCCCCAACCCAGGGGGTTCGGAGATACGCAGTATTTT
CDR3 protein: CASSPQPRGFGDTQYF
clone size: few
J gene: TRBJ2-3
V gene: TRBV4-3
D gene: TRBD1

CDR3 DNA: TGTGCCAGCAGTTTCGCAGGGGCCATCAATCAGCCCCAGCATTTT
CDR3 protein: CASSFAGAINQPQHF
clone size: -
J gene: TRBJ1-5
V gene: TRBV28
D gene: -

CDR3 DNA: TGTGCCAGCAGCCAACACACAGGGGCGGAAAAACTGTTTTTT
CDR3 protein: CASSQHTGAEKLFF
clone size: -
J gene: TRBJ1-4
V gene: TRBV7-2
D gene: TRBD1

CDR3 DNA: TGTGCCAGCAGTGAGGTGCGCAGGGAAAATTCACCCCTCCACTTT
CDR3 protein: CASSEVRRENSPLHF
clone size: -
J gene: TRBJ1-6
V gene: TRBV6-1
D gene: -

CDR3 DNA: TGCGCCAGCAGCCAAGTCTGGGGAGACGAAGCTTTCTTT
CDR3 protein: CASSQVWGDEAFF
clone size: once
J gene: TRBJ1-1
V gene: TRBV4-3
D gene: -

CDR3 DNA: TGTGCCAGCAGCCAAGATGTGGGAGGCACCGGGGAGCTGTTTTTT
CDR3 protein: CASSQDVGGTGELFF
clone size: -
J gene: TRBJ2-2
V gene: TRBV3-1/TRBV3-2
D gene: -

CDR3 DNA: TGTGCCAGCAGGGGGGGGCAGGCGGGCTATGGCTACACCTTC
CDR3 protein: CASRGGQAGYGYTF
clone size: -
J gene: TRBJ1-2
V gene: TRBV6-5
D gene: -

CDR3 DNA: TGCGCCACCCTTCGCCGCTCGGGGGGCCAGCGGGAGGGGCTCTACGAGCAGTACTTC
CDR3 protein: CATLRRSGGQREGLYEQYF
clone size: -
J gene: TRBJ2-7
V gene: TRBV10-1
D gene: TRBD2

CDR3 DNA: TGTGCCAGCGGCGGGACTCTCGGTGTGAATGAGCAGTTCTTC
CDR3 protein: CASGGTLGVNEQFF
clone size: -
J gene: TRBJ2-1
V gene: TRBV2
D gene: -

CDR3 DNA: TGTGCCACCAGTGATCTAGGACTAGCGGGGGGGGAGACCCAGTACTTC
CDR3 protein: CATSDLGLAGGETQYF
clone size: -
J gene: TRBJ2-5
V gene: TRBV24-1
D gene: TRBD2

CDR3 DNA: TGTGCCAGCAGATCAGGCAGGCAAGGCTACACCTTC
CDR3 protein: CASRSGRQGYTF
clone size: many
J gene: TRBJ1-2
V gene: TRBV28
D gene: -

CDR3 DNA: TGTGCCAGCAGCCAGGACAGTTCCTATGGCTACACCTTC
CDR3 protein: CASSQDSSYGYTF
clone size: once
J gene: TRBJ1-2
V gene: TRBV11-2
D gene: -

CDR3 DNA: TGTGCCACCAGCAGAGATCCCCAGTTGGAGGGACTGAATGAAAAACTGTTTTTT
CDR3 protein: CATSRDPQLEGLNEKLFF
clone size: -
J gene: TRBJ1-4
V gene: TRBV15
D gene: -

CDR3 DNA: TGTGCCAGCAGCTTAGCGGATTTTGGACAGGCACACTACGAGCAGTACTTC
CDR3 protein: CASSLADFGQAHYEQYF
clone size: -
J gene: TRBJ2-7
V gene: TRBV7-9
D gene: TRBD1

CDR3 DNA: TGTGCCAGCAGCGTAGGGGGGGGACTAGCGGGAGTCAATGAGCAGTTCTTC
CDR3 protein: CASSVGGGLAGVNEQFF
clone size: -
J gene: TRBJ2-1
V gene: TRBV9
D gene: TRBD2

CDR3 DNA: TGTGCCAGCAGCCGAGACAGGGAACCCTCCTACGAGCAGTACTTC
CDR3 protein: CASSRDREPSYEQYF
clone size: -
J gene: TRBJ2-7
V gene: TRBV11-2
D gene: TRBD1

CDR3 DNA: TGTGCCAGCAGCTTAAGAGTGGGCGCCGGCTCCTACAATGAGCAGTTCTTC
CDR3 protein: CASSLRVGAGSYNEQFF
clone size: once
J gene: TRBJ2-1
V gene: TRBV11-2
D gene: -

CDR3 DNA: TGTGCCAGCCGTGGCACGGGCTCTGGGGCCAACGTCCTGACTTTC
CDR3 protein: CASRGTGSGANVLTF
clone size: -
J gene: TRBJ2-6
V gene: TRBV7-3
D gene: -

CDR3 DNA: TGTGCCAGCAGTCCCCAAACCGGGACAGGGGGTGGCTACACCTTC
CDR3 protein: CASSPQTGTGGGYTF
clone size: -
J gene: TRBJ1-2
V gene: TRBV28
D gene: TRBD1

CDR3 DNA: TGCGCCAGCAGTCAAGTGACAGAAAGGGCAGATACGCAGTATTTT
CDR3 protein: CASSQVTERADTQYF
clone size: -
J gene: TRBJ2-3
V gene: TRBV23-1
D gene: -

CDR3 DNA: TGTGCCAGCAGTTCACAGGGGGCTGGAAACACCATATATTTT
CDR3 protein: CASSSQGAGNTIYF
clone size: -
J gene: TRBJ1-3
V gene: TRBV9
D gene: TRBD1

CDR3 DNA: TGTGCTAGCAGCCAGGGGTGGCAAGAGACCCAGTACTTC
CDR3 protein: CASSQGWQETQYF
clone size: -
J gene: TRBJ2-5
V gene: TRBV7-7
D gene: -

CDR3 DNA: TGTGCCAGCAGCTTAAGGGCTAGCTTTCCCCGCGATACGCAGTATTTT
CDR3 protein: CASSLRASFPRDTQYF
clone size: few
J gene: TRBJ2-3
V gene: TRBV7-3
D gene: -

CDR3 DNA: TGTGCCAGCAGCTTGGGACTAGCGCAGAACACAGATACGCAGTATTTT
CDR3 protein: CASSLGLAQNTDTQYF
clone size: -
J gene: TRBJ2-3
V gene: TRBV5-4
D gene: TRBD2

CDR3 DNA: TGTGCCAGCAGCGCGGGACTAGCGGGGCCGGGGGGCAATGAGCAGTTCTTC
CDR3 protein: CASSAGLAGPGGNEQFF
clone size: -
J gene: TRBJ2-1
V gene: TRBV7-9
D gene: TRBD2

CDR3 DNA: TGTGCCATCAGTGAGTCCGACAGGGACTATGGCTACACCTTC
CDR3 protein: CAISESDRDYGYTF
clone size: -
J gene: TRBJ1-2
V gene: TRBV10-3
D gene: TRBD1

CDR3 DNA: TGCGCCAGCAGCCAAGATCTTGGCTTCCCTTTTAAGCCCCAGCATTTT
CDR3 protein: CASSQDLGFPFKPQHF
clone size: -
J gene: TRBJ1-5
V gene: TRBV4-3
D gene: -

CDR3 DNA: TGTGCCAGCAGTTTACATGGGACAGGGGGAAACACCATATATTTT
CDR3 protein: CASSLHGTGGNTIYF
clone size: -
J gene: TRBJ1-3
V gene: TRBV7-2
D gene: TRBD1